This T cell receptor (beta chain) was documented in a study of spatial heterogeneity in lung cancer (dated by TCRdb to about 2019). In the study overall: Beta-chain transcripts were consistently detected in greater numbers than alpha-chain transcripts, which likely reflects a higher abundance of beta-chain transcripts. In non-small cell lung cancer, the study quantitatively compared TCR alpha and beta repertoires across several tumor regions, matched nontumor lung, and blood. The study linked features of the TCR repertoire to counts of nonsynonymous mutations, which were determined by whole-exome sequencing of tumor tissue. In the raw uncorrected reads, each unique combination of TCR and UMI appeared on average more than ten times. At surgery, over 200 tumor regions, some 61 matched nontumor lung samples and 56 PBMC samples were TCR-sequenced for both alpha and beta chains.

The paper's findings and limits, for the study overall: Additional single-cell paired TCR alpha and beta sequencing was considered necessary to confirm, at a functional level, the hypothesis that regional TCRs recognize regional mutations.

This sample's time point label indicates: sample taken at primary tumor resection. Whole RNA extracted from tumor and nontumor lung tissue, or from cryopreserved PBMC samples, was used for TCR sequencing without cell sorting. The donors were about 71 patients from the lung TRACERx cohort who had early-stage, untreated non-small cell lung cancer. Only patients with enough RNA available from two or more tumor regions were chosen for TCR sequencing. Before being selected, tumor and adjacent nontumor lung specimens were reviewed by a lung pathologist. Libraries were built with 5' RACE. TCRdb shows the sequencer as NextSeq 500. To allow correction of PCR and sequencing errors, the TCR library protocol tagged every TCR cDNA molecule with a unique molecular identifier. On the study's bioinformatics: TCR identification, UMI-based error correction and CDR3 extraction were all carried out with Decombinator tools. TCRs above a frequency of 2 per 1,000, corresponding to the top 1% of the tumor frequency distribution, were defined as expanded. Rényi diversity was computed with the R vegan package after subsampling each repertoire 100 times to 5,000 TCRs. CDR3 similarity networks were constructed using string-kernel similarity of amino acid triplets, with links drawn between CDR3s whose pairwise similarity was above 0.82. TCRdb reworked the public reads: Q25 trimming with fastp, MiXCR clone assembly, productive beta chains retained. Every entry covers one CDR3 protein and lists the most common genes and DNA from its rows. TCRdb, not the original authors, processed these V and J calls. This sample holds 4,000 to 5,500 distinct CDR3 sequences; about 17% were observed only once. Together, the top ten hold roughly 20% of the sample.

From V the trimming removes 6 bases and from J it removes 2 bases, while the gene matches leave 3 bases of the junction unaccounted for. The germline V gene provides CDR1 SGHDN and CDR2 FVKESK. Spanning cysteine to phenylalanine, the CDR3 consists of 14 amino acids. Just CDR3 DNA is preserved here, 42 bases in frame from base 1. Of note for this clonotype: Its antigen is still unknown. There are no base qualities to consult, and no much larger clone falls within one base. The library was prepared for alpha chains; this beta chain is a stray read, so its frequency means little.

The receptor chain draws on TRBV14 and TRBJ2-2; 7 bases in the junction line up with TRBD2. Sequencing was performed on normal lung tissue next to the tumor, taken at surgery. This clonotype was sampled from a male donor with early-stage non-small cell lung cancer. CDR3 region: CASRASGNTGELFF. Here is the DNA: TGTGCCAGCAGAGCTAGCGGTAACACCGGGGAGCTGTTTTTT.